This passage covers 21 T cell receptor beta chains from one sample sequenced in a study of somatic mutations in cytotoxic T cells in rheumatoid arthritis. Some clones are missing from TCRdb's copy, which holds only in-frame ones; the method was immunoSEQ multiplex PCR. This table holds under 20,000 clones, 86% found once. The source material was CD8+ T cells sorted from blood. The receptors shown here come from a man aged 40-49 years in good health.

V gene TRBV7-2 combines with J gene TRBJ2-2, with a weak D call TRBD2 (6 bases). Germline loops: CDR1 SGHTA, CDR2 FQGNSA. The length of the CDR3 is 15 residues. Trimming cost V 2 bases and J 2 bases, with 9 bases left between them. For the CDR3, the DNA is TGTGCCAGCAGCTTAAAGCGGGCAAACACCGGGGAGCTGTTTTTT. It yields the protein CASSLKRANTGELFF.

This clone turned up a few times. This rearrangement joins TRBV27 to TRBJ1-2; D is unclear. Germline assignment: CDR1 MNHEY and CDR2 SMNVEV (reference sequence). The V end lost 5 bases, the J end lost 4 bases, and 8 bases lay between the germline ends. This CDR3 spans 12 amino acids. In nucleotides, the CDR3 is TGTGCCAGCAGTCATAACTCCTATGGCTACACCTTC. It is translated as CASSHNSYGYTF.

The chain carries TRBV7-8 and TRBJ2-7; D is perhaps TRBD1 (6 bases). Germline CDR1 is SGHVS and CDR2 is FQNEAQ. The V gene lost 8 bases and the J gene lost 0 bases, with 17 bases spanning the gap. The CDR3 is made up of 15 amino acids. CDR3 sequence: CASCRGRALSYEQYF. Written as DNA, the CDR3 is TGTGCCAGCTGCAGGGGCAGGGCCCTCTCCTACGAGCAGTACTTC.

The chain carries TRBV19 and TRBJ2-1; 7 bases are shared with TRBD2. CDR3 size: 15 residues. Germline V gene sequence: CDR1 LNHDA, CDR2 SQIVND (reference sequence). Unmatched junction bases numbered 9, after V lost 0 bases and J lost 10 bases. In DNA, the CDR3 is TGTGCCAGTAGTATAGATCGCGAGGGAGGGCGCGAGCAGTTCTTC. Translating gives CASSIDREGGREQFF.

The chain couples TRBV27 to TRBJ2-1; 8 bases line up with TRBD2. Germline CDR1 MNHEY, CDR2 SMNVEV (reference sequence). The CDR3 runs 15 residues. V lost 6 bases to trimming and J lost 7 bases; unmatched junction nucleotides: 11. CDR3 residues: CASRPGGGRKNEQFF. The CDR3, as DNA: TGTGCCAGCAGGCCCGGGGGCGGGAGGAAGAATGAGCAGTTCTTC.

This clone was counted once. CDR3 sequence: CASRPPGWNNEQFF. The DNA of the CDR3 is TGTGCCAGCAGACCCCCGGGTTGGAACAATGAGCAGTTCTTC. This rearrangement joins TRBV6-5 to TRBJ2-1; D unclear. The CDR3 runs to 14 residues. V was cut by 6 bases and J by 5 bases, with 14 bases left in between. The V gene's germline CDR1 is MNHEY and CDR2 SVGAGI.

This clone was recorded once. V gene TRBV2 combines with J gene TRBJ2-7; possible D gene TRBD1, 5 bases. Germline values: CDR1 SNHLY, CDR2 FYNNEI. V was shortened by 6 bases and J by 0 bases, with 9 bases between the two germline ends. The CDR3 extends over 13 amino acids. This chain's CDR3 is CASSGRDSYEQYF. CDR3 sequence (DNA): TGTGCCAGCAGCGGCAGGGACTCCTACGAGCAGTACTTC.

This clone was observed once. The V call is TRBV4-2, the J call TRBJ2-7, with D possibly being TRBD1 (5 bases). The germline gives CDR1 LGHNA, CDR2 YNFKEQ. The CDR3 runs to 15 residues. V dropped 3 bases and J dropped 1 base, with 13 bases sitting between them. The CDR3 region has the DNA TGTGCCAGCAGCCATTCGAGGCAGGGATCCTACGAGCAGTACTTC. Translation: CASSHSRQGSYEQYF.

This clone occurred a few times. The J gene is TRBJ2-1, the V gene TRBV10-3, with D possibly being TRBD1 or TRBD2 (5 bases each). The CDR3 runs to 12 residues. V gave up 3 bases and J gave up 10 bases, with 10 bases separating them. The germline CDR1 and CDR2 sequences are ENHRY and SYGVKD. The CDR3 DNA reads TGTGCCATCAGTGACGGGGACCGCGAGCAGTTCTTC. This translates into CAISDGDREQFF.

The genes are TRBV4-3 and TRBJ2-7, with D possibly matching TRBD2 (6 bases). The V end lost 0 bases, the J end lost 6 bases, and 18 bases lay between the germline ends. CDR3 size: 16 residues. Germline CDR1 LGHNA, CDR2 YSLEER. CDR3 DNA sequence: TGCGCCAGCAGCCAAGAGGTGGGCCTAGCGTTGGTCGAGCAGTACTTC. It translates to CASSQEVGLALVEQYF.

As DNA, the CDR3 is TGTGCCAGCAGCAGGAGAGGGGACACCGGGGAGCTGTTTTTT. It is translated as CASSRRGDTGELFF. The chain has TRBV5-4 and TRBJ2-2, with D perhaps matching TRBD1 or TRBD2 (5 bases each). This CDR3 comprises 14 residues. The germline V and J ends were trimmed by 4 bases and 3 bases, with 10 bases remaining between them. Per germline, CDR1 SGHNT and CDR2 YYREEE (reference sequence).

The chain joins TRBV11-2 to TRBJ2-7; 9 bases match TRBD2. The J segment lost 2 bases and the V segment lost 4 bases, leaving 12 bases of the junction unmatched. This CDR3 spans 17 amino acids. CDR1 is SGHAT and CDR2 is FQNNGV in the germline V gene. The CDR3 loop reads CASSSAHLAGPTYEQYF. The CDR3 DNA reads as TGTGCCAGCAGCTCGGCCCATCTAGCGGGGCCTACCTACGAGCAGTACTTC.

The chain is built from TRBV18 and TRBJ2-3; D possibly corresponds to TRBD2 (5 bases). The germline V and J ends were trimmed by 1 base and 2 bases, with 7 bases remaining between them. Germline CDR1 and CDR2: KGHSH and LQKENI. CDR3 length: 14 amino acids. CDR3 in DNA: TGTGCCAGCTCACCACGCGGGCCCACAGATACGCAGTATTTT. Translation gives CASSPRGPTDTQYF.

The gene calls are TRBV21-1 and TRBJ2-6; TRBD2, the table's D call, lacks a check against the DNA. TRBV21-1 is a pseudogene. The CDR3 runs to 18 residues. CDR3 loop: CASSKVGDYYSGANVLTF. In nucleotides, the CDR3 is TGTGCCAGCAGCAAAGTGGGGGACTATTACTCTGGGGCCAACGTCCTGACTTTC.

The V gene is TRBV4-1, the J gene TRBJ1-2; unclear D gene. This CDR3 comprises 14 residues. The V end lost 0 bases, the J end lost 0 bases, and 5 bases lay between the germline ends. The germline CDR1 and CDR2 sequences are MGHRA and YSYEKL. CDR3: CASSQDTANYGYTF. The CDR3 region has the DNA TGCGCCAGCAGCCAAGATACAGCTAACTATGGCTACACCTTC.

This chain uses TRBV30 with TRBJ2-1, with 7 bases that match TRBD2. Trimming at V came to 5 bases and at J to 4 bases, leaving 14 bases not matched to a gene. This CDR3 has 16 residues. From germline, CDR1 is GTSNPN and CDR2 SVGIG (reference sequence). CDR3: CAWERDVSGGYNEQFF. CDR3 bases: TGTGCCTGGGAGCGGGATGTCTCAGGCGGATACAATGAGCAGTTCTTC.

As DNA, the CDR3 is TGTGCCAGCAGCCCGTGGACAGGGAAATCCACCCCAGATGGCTACACCTTC. Protein product: CASSPWTGKSTPDGYTF. The genes are TRBV9 and TRBJ1-2, with 8 bases that match TRBD1. This CDR3 comprises 17 residues. Trimming cost V 4 bases and J 6 bases; bases outside gene matches: 17. Germline CDR1 and CDR2: SGDLS and YYNGEE.

This chain connects TRBV28 to TRBJ2-7; the D gene could be TRBD1 or TRBD2 (5 bases each). V lost 6 bases to trimming and J lost 2 bases, with 17 bases between them. Germline loops: CDR1 MDHEN, CDR2 SYDVKM. The CDR3 has 15 residues. CDR3 amino acids: CASRGSRDEAYEQYF. CDR3 sequence (DNA): TGTGCCAGCAGAGGCTCTCGGGACGAGGCCTACGAGCAGTACTTC.

The CDR3 spells CASSLVAESNQPQHF. In nucleotides, the CDR3 is TGTGCCAGCAGCTTAGTGGCGGAGAGCAATCAGCCCCAGCATTTT. V usage is TRBV7-2 and J usage is TRBJ1-5; D gene unclear. CDR1 and CDR2 from the germline V gene are SGHTA and FQGNSA. V lost 1 base and J lost 1, with 8 bases in between. The CDR3 has 15 residues. Together with reference TRBV7-2 and TRBJ1-5, the CDR3 gives the full variable domain: GAGVSQSPSNKVTEKGKDVELRCDPISGHTALYWYRQSLGQGLEFLIYFQGNSAPDKSGLPSDRFSAERTGGSVSTLTIQRTQQEDSAVYLCASSLVAESNQPQHFGDGTRLSIL.

The chain uses TRBV28 and TRBJ1-2, with D tentatively TRBD1 (5 bases). The CDR3 contains 11 residues. The V gene's germline CDR1 is MDHEN and CDR2 SYDVKM. Trimming removed 5 bases at V and 7 bases at J, with 8 bases between. The CDR3 DNA reads as TGTGCCAGCAGTCTGGGGACTGGCTACACCTTC. Translation gives CASSLGTGYTF.

The V gene is TRBV4-3, the J gene TRBJ1-4; no reliable D call. The germline CDR1 and CDR2 sequences are LGHNA and YSLEER. The CDR3 is 13 residues long. V was pared by 4 bases and J by 8 bases, with 11 bases between. CDR3 residues: CASSPSRREKLFF. In nucleotides, the CDR3 is TGCGCCAGCAGCCCAAGCAGGAGAGAAAAACTGTTTTTT.